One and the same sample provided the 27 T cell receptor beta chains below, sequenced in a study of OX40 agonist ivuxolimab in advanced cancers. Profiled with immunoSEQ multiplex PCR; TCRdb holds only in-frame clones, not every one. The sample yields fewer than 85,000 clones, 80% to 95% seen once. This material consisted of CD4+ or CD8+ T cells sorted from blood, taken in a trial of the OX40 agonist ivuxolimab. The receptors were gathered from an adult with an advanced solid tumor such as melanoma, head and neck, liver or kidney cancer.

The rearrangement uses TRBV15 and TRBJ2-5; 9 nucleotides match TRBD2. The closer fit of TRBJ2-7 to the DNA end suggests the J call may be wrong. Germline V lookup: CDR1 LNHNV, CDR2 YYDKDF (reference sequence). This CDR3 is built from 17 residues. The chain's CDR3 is CATSRGVSGRNGYEQYF. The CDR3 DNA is TGTGCCACCAGCAGAGGTGTTAGCGGGAGAAACGGCTACGAGCAGTACTTC.

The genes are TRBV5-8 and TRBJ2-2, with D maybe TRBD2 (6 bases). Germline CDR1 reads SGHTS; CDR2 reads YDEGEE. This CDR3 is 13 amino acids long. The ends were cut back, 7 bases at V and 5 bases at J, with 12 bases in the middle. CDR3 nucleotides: TGTGCCAGCCAACTAGCTTGGACCGGGGAGCTGTTTTTT. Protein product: CASQLAWTGELFF.

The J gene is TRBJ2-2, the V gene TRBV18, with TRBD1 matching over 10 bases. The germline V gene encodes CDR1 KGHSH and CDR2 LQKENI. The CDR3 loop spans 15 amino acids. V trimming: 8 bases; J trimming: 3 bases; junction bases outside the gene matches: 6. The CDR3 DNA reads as TGTGCCAGCATGAGACAGGGGGCGGACACCGGGGAGCTGTTTTTT. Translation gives CASMRQGADTGELFF.

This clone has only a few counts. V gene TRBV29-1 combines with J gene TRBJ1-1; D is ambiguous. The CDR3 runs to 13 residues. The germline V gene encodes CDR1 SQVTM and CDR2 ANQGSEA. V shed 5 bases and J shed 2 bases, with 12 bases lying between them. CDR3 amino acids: CSVCFSANTEAFF. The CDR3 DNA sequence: TGCAGCGTTTGCTTCTCGGCCAACACTGAAGCTTTCTTT.

The CDR3 DNA follows: TGTGCCAGCAGCGTAAGTTTAGCGGGGAACACAGATACGCAGTATTTT. It encodes CASSVSLAGNTDTQYF. The chain joins TRBV9 to TRBJ2-3; 8 bases align to TRBD2. The CDR3 is 16 amino acids. J was trimmed by 2 bases and V by 1 base; bases with no gene match: 6. The germline V gene encodes CDR1 SGDLS and CDR2 YYNGEE.

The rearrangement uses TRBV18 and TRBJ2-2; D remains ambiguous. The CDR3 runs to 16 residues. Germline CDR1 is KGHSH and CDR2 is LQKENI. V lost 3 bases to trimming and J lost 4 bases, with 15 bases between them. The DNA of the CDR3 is TGTGCCAGCTCACCGATAGCCGGAGCTCGCACCGGGGAGCTGTTTTTT. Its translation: CASSPIAGARTGELFF. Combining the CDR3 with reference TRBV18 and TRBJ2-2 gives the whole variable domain NAGVMQNPRHLVRRRGQEARLRCSPMKGHSHVYWYRQLPEEGLKFMVYLQKENIIDESGMPKERFSAEFPKEGPSILRIQQVVRGDSAAYFCASSPIAGARTGELFFGEGSRLTVL.

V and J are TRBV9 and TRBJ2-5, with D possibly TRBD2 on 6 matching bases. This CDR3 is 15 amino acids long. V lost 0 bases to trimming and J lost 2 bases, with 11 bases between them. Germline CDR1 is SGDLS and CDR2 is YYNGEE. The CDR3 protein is CASSVAAGSQETQYF. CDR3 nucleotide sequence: TGTGCCAGCAGCGTAGCGGCGGGGTCTCAAGAGACCCAGTACTTC.

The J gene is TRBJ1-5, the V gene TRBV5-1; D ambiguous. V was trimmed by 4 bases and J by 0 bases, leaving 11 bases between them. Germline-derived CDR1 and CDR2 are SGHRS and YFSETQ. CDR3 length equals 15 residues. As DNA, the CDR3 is TGCGCCAGCAGCCTGGACGGGTATAGCAATCAGCCCCAGCATTTT. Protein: CASSLDGYSNQPQHF.

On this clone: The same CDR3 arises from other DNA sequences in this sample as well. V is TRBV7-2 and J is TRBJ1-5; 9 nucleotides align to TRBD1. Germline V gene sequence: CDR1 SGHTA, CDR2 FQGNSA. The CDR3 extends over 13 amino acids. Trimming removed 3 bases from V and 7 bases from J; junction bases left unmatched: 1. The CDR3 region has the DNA TGTGCCAGCAGCTTGACAGGGGGACAGCCCCAGCATTTT. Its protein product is CASSLTGGQPQHF. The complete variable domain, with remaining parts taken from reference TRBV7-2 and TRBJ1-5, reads GAGVSQSPSNKVTEKGKDVELRCDPISGHTALYWYRQSLGQGLEFLIYFQGNSAPDKSGLPSDRFSAERTGGSVSTLTIQRTQQEDSAVYLCASSLTGGQPQHFGDGTRLSIL.

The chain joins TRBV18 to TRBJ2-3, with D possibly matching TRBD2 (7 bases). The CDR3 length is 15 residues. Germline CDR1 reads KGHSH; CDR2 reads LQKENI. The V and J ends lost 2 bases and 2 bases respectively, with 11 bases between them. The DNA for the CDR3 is TGTGCCAGCTCACCAGGGGGGGCTATCACAGATACGCAGTATTTT. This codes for CASSPGGAITDTQYF.

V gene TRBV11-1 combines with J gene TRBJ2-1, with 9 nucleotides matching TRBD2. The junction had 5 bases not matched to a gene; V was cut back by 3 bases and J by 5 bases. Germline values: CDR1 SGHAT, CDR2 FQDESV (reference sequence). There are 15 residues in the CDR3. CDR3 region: CASSLREGLDNEQFF. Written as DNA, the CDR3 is TGTGCCAGCAGCTTGCGGGAGGGTCTCGACAATGAGCAGTTCTTC.

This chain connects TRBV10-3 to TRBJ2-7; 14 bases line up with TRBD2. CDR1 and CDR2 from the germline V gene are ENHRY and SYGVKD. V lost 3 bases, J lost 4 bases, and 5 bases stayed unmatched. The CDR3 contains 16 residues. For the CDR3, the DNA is TGTGCCATCAGTGACCCGACTAGCGGGAGGGGTTACGAGCAGTACTTC. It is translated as CAISDPTSGRGYEQYF.

The CDR3 here is CASSEGTGLTNEKLFF. In nucleotides, the CDR3 is TGTGCCAGCAGTGAGGGCACAGGCCTCACTAATGAAAAACTGTTTTTT. This chain connects TRBV2 to TRBJ1-4; weak D call: TRBD1 (5 bases). V dropped 3 bases and J dropped 2 bases, with 13 bases sitting between them. CDR3 length: 16 amino acids. The germline V gene encodes CDR1 SNHLY and CDR2 FYNNEI.

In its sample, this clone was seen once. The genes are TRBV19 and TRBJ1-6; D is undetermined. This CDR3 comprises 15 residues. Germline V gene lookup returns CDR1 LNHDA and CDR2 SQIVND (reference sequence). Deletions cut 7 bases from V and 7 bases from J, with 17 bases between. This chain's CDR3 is CASTPKLGPNSPLHF. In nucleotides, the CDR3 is TGTGCCAGTACCCCTAAGTTGGGCCCCAATTCACCCCTCCACTTT.

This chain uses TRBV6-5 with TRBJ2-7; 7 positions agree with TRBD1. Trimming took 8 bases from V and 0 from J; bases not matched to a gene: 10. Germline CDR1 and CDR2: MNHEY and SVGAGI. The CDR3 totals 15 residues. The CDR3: CASGKQGTPSYEQYF. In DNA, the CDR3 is TGTGCCAGCGGGAAACAGGGGACCCCCTCCTACGAGCAGTACTTC.

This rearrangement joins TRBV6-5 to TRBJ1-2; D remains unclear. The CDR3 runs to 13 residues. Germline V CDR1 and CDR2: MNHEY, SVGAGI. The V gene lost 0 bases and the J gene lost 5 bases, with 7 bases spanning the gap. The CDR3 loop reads CASSYSGSYGYTF. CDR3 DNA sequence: TGTGCCAGCAGTTACTCAGGGAGTTATGGCTACACCTTC.

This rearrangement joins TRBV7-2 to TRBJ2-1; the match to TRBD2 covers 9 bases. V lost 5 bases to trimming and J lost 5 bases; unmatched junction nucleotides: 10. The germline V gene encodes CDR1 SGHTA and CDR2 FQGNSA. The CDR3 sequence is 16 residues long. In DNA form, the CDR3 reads TGTGCCAGCAGCCCTAGAGCGGGGGGTTACAACAATGAGCAGTTCTTC. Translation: CASSPRAGGYNNEQFF.

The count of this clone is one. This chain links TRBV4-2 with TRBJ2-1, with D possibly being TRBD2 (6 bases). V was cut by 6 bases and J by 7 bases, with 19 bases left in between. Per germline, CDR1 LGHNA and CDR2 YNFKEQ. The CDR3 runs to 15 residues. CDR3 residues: CASRTPGLGMNEQFF. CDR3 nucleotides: TGTGCCAGCAGGACCCCGGGACTGGGGATGAATGAGCAGTTCTTC.

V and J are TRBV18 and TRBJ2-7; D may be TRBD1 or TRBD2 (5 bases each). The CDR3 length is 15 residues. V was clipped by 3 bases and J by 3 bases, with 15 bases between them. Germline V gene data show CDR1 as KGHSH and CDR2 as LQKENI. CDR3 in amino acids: CASSPDGTVNYEQYF. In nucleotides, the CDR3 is TGTGCCAGCTCACCCGACGGGACGGTAAACTACGAGCAGTACTTC.

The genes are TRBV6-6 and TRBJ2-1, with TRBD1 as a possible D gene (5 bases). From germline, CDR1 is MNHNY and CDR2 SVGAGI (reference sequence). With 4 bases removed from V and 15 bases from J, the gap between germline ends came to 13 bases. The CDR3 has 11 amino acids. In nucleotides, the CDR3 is TGTGCCAGCAGTTCTGTACAGGTGACGTTCTTC. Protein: CASSSVQVTFF.

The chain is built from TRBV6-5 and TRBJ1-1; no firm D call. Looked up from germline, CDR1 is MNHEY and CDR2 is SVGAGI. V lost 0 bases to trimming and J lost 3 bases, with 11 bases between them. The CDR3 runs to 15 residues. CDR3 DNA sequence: TGTGCCAGCAGTTACTCGGCGGGGTTCGACACTGAAGCTTTCTTT. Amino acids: CASSYSAGFDTEAFF.

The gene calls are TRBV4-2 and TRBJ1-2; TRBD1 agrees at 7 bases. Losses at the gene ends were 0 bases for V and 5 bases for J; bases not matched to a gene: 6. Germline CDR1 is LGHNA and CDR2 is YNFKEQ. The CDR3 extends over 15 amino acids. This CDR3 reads CASSQELTGEYGYTF. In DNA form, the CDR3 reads TGTGCCAGCAGCCAAGAGCTTACAGGGGAATATGGCTACACCTTC.

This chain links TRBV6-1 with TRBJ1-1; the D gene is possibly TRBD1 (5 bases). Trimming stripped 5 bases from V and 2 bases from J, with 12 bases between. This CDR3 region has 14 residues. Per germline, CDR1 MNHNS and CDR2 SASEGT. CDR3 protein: CASSRGGVNTEAFF. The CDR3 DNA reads TGTGCCAGCAGTCGGGGGGGGGTTAACACTGAAGCTTTCTTT.

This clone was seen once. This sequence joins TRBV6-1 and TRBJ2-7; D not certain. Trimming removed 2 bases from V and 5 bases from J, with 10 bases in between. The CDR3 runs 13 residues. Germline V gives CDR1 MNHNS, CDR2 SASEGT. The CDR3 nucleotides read TGTGCCAGCAGTGAACATATAGGGAACGAGCAGTACTTC. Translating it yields CASSEHIGNEQYF.

The CDR3 sequence: CASSPRPTGMQADTEAFF. For the CDR3, the DNA is TGTGCCAGCTCACCACGTCCGACAGGGATGCAGGCGGACACTGAAGCTTTCTTT. The V and J genes are TRBV18 and TRBJ1-1; 7 positions match TRBD1. The CDR3 has 18 residues. Germline values: CDR1 KGHSH, CDR2 LQKENI. V lost 1 base, J lost 3 bases, and 14 bases stayed unmatched.

The CDR3 spells CASSLTTGHTQYF. CDR3 in DNA: TGCGCCAGCAGCTTAACAACGGGGCACACGCAGTATTTT. This chain connects TRBV5-1 to TRBJ2-3, with D tentatively TRBD1 or TRBD2 (5 bases each). This CDR3 is built from 13 residues. V lost 2 bases and J lost 9, with 13 bases in between. Germline lookup yields CDR1 SGHRS and CDR2 YFSETQ.

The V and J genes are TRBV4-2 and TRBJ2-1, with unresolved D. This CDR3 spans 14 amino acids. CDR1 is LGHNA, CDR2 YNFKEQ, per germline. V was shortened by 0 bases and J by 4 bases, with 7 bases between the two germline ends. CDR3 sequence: CASSQEEGYNEQFF. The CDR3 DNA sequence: TGTGCCAGCAGCCAAGAAGAAGGTTACAATGAGCAGTTCTTC.